Shown below are 2 T cell receptor beta chains from a single sample sequenced in a study of identical twins (dated by TCRdb to the mid-2010s). Library prep was done by 5' RACE. The data were produced on an Illumina HiSeq 2000. TCRdb cleaned the public reads at Q25 with fastp, built clones with MiXCR and kept in-frame beta chains. A single entry per CDR3 protein holds the most common genes and DNA from its merged rows. A total of 1.5 million to 2 million distinct CDR3 sequences appear in this sample, more than 30% of them only once. Together, the top ten hold 0.25% to 0.3% of the sample. The specimen sequenced was cord blood. Source of these receptors: a newborn girl in good health.

The V and J genes are TRBV2 and TRBJ1-1, with 8 bases aligning to TRBD1. The V and J ends lost 6 bases and 1 base, in that order; junction bases with no gene match: 7. The CDR3 totals 15 residues. Germline values: CDR1 SNHLY, CDR2 FYNNEI. The CDR3 DNA sequence: TGTGCCAGCAGAGTCTACAGGGGGAGGAACACTGAAGCTTTCTTT. Its translation: CASRVYRGRNTEAFF.

This clonotype was counted between two and nine times. This chain uses TRBV2 with TRBJ1-2; 7 bases line up with TRBD1. Unmatched junction bases numbered 14, after V lost 9 bases and J lost 7 bases. Germline V CDR1 and CDR2: SNHLY, FYNNEI. CDR3 length: 14 amino acids. The CDR3 DNA follows: TGTGCCAGTGTGTATTACACAACAGGGGTTGGCTACACCTTC. Protein sequence: CASVYYTTGVGYTF.